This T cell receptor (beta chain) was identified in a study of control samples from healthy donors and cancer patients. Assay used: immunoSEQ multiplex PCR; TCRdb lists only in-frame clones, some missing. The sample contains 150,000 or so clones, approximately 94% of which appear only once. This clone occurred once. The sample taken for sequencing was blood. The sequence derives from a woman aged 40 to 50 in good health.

The CDR3 sequence: CASRGLANTGELFF. CDR3 nucleotides: TGTGCCAGCCGGGGATTAGCGAACACCGGGGAGCTGTTTTTT. The J gene is TRBJ2-2, the V gene TRBV6-6; D might be TRBD2 (5 bases). Deletions cut 8 bases from V and 0 bases from J, with 10 bases between. This CDR3 region has 14 residues. The V gene's germline CDR1 is MNHNY and CDR2 SVGAGI (reference sequence).